The 21 T cell receptor beta chains below all came from one sample that was sequenced in a study of blood T cells in healthy people across ages. Then a second PCR, running about 6 to 12 cycles, was carried out with a sample-barcoded 5' primer and a J-beta primer mix. TCRdb reprocessed the 5' RACE reads via MiXCR and lists one record per CDR3 protein. This table has roughly 800,000 distinct CDR3 sequences, around 25% appearing once. A further study also used this sample, focusing on T cells of mothers and their children.

Specimen: blood. These receptors were taken from a boy aged 5-17 years in good health.

The J gene is TRBJ2-3, the V gene TRBV2; TRBD2 might be the D (6 bases). The germline V gene encodes CDR1 SNHLY and CDR2 FYNNEI. V was cut by 8 bases and J by 10 bases, with 22 bases left in between. This CDR3 is built from 14 residues. The CDR3 region is CASSGTGGDWAQYF. The DNA of the CDR3 is TGTGCCAGCTCCGGGACTGGCGGGGATTGGGCGCAGTATTTT. The full variable domain, with the rest looked up from reference TRBV2 and TRBJ2-3, is EPEVTQTPSHQVTQMGQEVILRCVPISNHLYFYWYRQILGQKVEFLVSFYNNEISEKSEIFDDQFSVERPDGSNFTLKIRSTKLEDSAMYFCASSGTGGDWAQYFGPGTRLTVL.

The chain carries TRBV20-1 and TRBJ1-3; D not resolved. Germline V lookup: CDR1 DFQATT, CDR2 SNEGSKA (reference sequence). V was shortened by 4 bases and J by 0 bases, with 7 bases between the two germline ends. The CDR3 loop spans 13 amino acids. The CDR3 region is CSAKPYSGNTIYF. The CDR3 bases are TGCAGTGCTAAACCGTACTCTGGAAACACCATATATTTT.

Only a few counts were recorded for this clonotype. The chain combines TRBV2 with TRBJ2-3; 8 nucleotides match TRBD2. CDR1 is SNHLY and CDR2 is FYNNEI in the germline V gene. The junction had 13 bases not matched to a gene; V was cut back by 8 bases and J by 0 bases. This CDR3 spans 17 amino acids. The CDR3 region has the DNA TGTGCCAGCGGTCGGGATGGCGGGGGGCCGAGCACAGATACGCAGTATTTT. Amino acids: CASGRDGGGPSTDTQYF.

The chain links TRBV20-1 to TRBJ1-2, with 9 bases that match TRBD1. Germline CDR1 DFQATT, CDR2 SNEGSKA (reference sequence). The CDR3 runs to 15 residues. The V segment lost 6 bases and the J segment 4 bases; nucleotides outside the gene matches: 12. The CDR3 DNA reads TGCAGTGCCATGCCCGGGGACAGGGTAAGCTATGGCTACACCTTC. Translation gives CSAMPGDRVSYGYTF.

The J gene is TRBJ2-7, the V gene TRBV20-1; the D is unclear. The CDR3 spans 15 residues. From germline, CDR1 is DFQATT and CDR2 SNEGSKA (reference sequence). Trimming took 1 base from V and 4 from J, leaving 17 bases between them. The CDR3 DNA is TGCAGTGCTAGAGGGGAAGACGGCCATGAGTACGAGCAGTACTTC. Encoded protein: CSARGEDGHEYEQYF.

V usage is TRBV12-5 and J usage is TRBJ2-1; D gene uncertain. CDR1 and CDR2 (germline): LGHNT, FRNRAP. Trimming left V 5 bases short and J 5 bases short, with 4 bases between. The CDR3 runs 11 residues. The CDR3 nucleotides are TGTGCTAGTGGTGCCCACAATGAGCAGTTCTTC. This sequence encodes CASGAHNEQFF.

The chain is built from TRBV13 and TRBJ2-5; TRBD2 aligns across 8 bases. The DNA matches TRBJ2-7 better at its end, which makes the J call doubtful. The CDR3 has 15 residues. Germline V CDR1 and CDR2: PRHDT, FYEKMQ (reference sequence). CDR3 sequence reads: CASSTAGDFNDEQYF. As DNA, the CDR3 is TGTGCCAGCAGCACAGCGGGGGATTTCAACGACGAGCAGTACTTC.

This clonotype was observed a handful of times. This rearrangement joins TRBV5-1 to TRBJ2-5; D gene uncertain. Germline lookup yields CDR1 SGHRS and CDR2 YFSETQ. CDR3 length: 13 amino acids. The V gene lost 2 bases and the J gene lost 2 bases, with 7 bases spanning the gap. This CDR3 reads CASSLQWQETQYF. The CDR3 DNA follows: TGCGCCAGCAGCTTACAGTGGCAAGAGACCCAGTACTTC.

This clonotype was seen at least ten times. The chain employs TRBV6-2 or TRBV6-3 and TRBJ2-7, with D unresolved. Germline values: CDR1 MNHEY, CDR2 SVGEGT. This CDR3 comprises 15 residues. Trimming left V 0 bases short and J 0 bases short, with 9 bases between. CDR3 sequence: CASSYSSSLSYEQYF. CDR3 nucleotides: TGTGCCAGCAGTTACTCGAGTAGCCTCTCCTACGAGCAGTACTTC.

This clonotype was observed a handful of times. This chain links TRBV7-6 with TRBJ2-7; D perhaps matches TRBD2 (6 bases). CDR3 length equals 14 residues. The germline gives CDR1 SGHVS, CDR2 FNYEAQ. Trimming removed 2 bases at V and 5 bases at J, with 13 bases between. CDR3 region: CASSLFAGIDEQYF. The CDR3 region has the DNA TGTGCCAGCAGCTTATTCGCGGGAATCGACGAGCAGTACTTC.

The rearrangement joins TRBV6-4 to TRBJ2-1; D not resolved. CDR1 is MRHNA and CDR2 is SNTAGT in the germline V gene. The length of the CDR3 is 14 residues. Trimming took 8 bases from V and 3 from J, leaving 14 bases between them. The CDR3 loop is CASSLQPDYNEQFF. The CDR3 nucleotides are TGTGCCAGCTCCCTTCAGCCAGACTACAATGAGCAGTTCTTC.

This chain connects TRBV9 to TRBJ2-2; a weak D match, TRBD2 (6 bases). Germline CDR1 reads SGDLS; CDR2 reads YYNGEE. The CDR3 covers 14 residues. V lost 3 bases to trimming and J lost 5 bases, with 11 bases between them. CDR3 DNA sequence: TGTGCCAGCAGCGCGGGGGACCTTACCGGGGAGCTGTTTTTT. It translates to CASSAGDLTGELFF.

The chain carries TRBV7-2 and TRBJ1-2; perhaps TRBD1 as D (6 bases). Per germline, CDR1 SGHTA and CDR2 FQGNSA. V was shortened by 2 bases and J by 4 bases, with 23 bases between the two germline ends. The CDR3 sequence is 18 residues long. The CDR3 DNA reads as TGTGCCAGCAGCTTACGGGGGTCCCGGGACATAGAACTCTATGGCTACACCTTC. Translation: CASSLRGSRDIELYGYTF.

This clonotype was seen a handful of times. This chain links TRBV25-1 with TRBJ1-1; D is uncertain. In germline, CDR1 is MGHDK, CDR2 SYGVNS. Trimming shortened V by 1 base and J by 12 bases, and 18 bases separated the two germline ends. The CDR3 covers 14 residues. The CDR3 coding sequence is TGTGCCAGCAGTGAATCTATCGGGGTCCCTTCAACTTTCTTT. It codes for CASSESIGVPSTFF.

This clonotype occurred a few times. V and J are TRBV7-2 and TRBJ1-1; a weak D match, TRBD1 (6 bases). The germline CDR1 and CDR2 sequences are SGHTA and FQGNSA. The germline V and J ends were trimmed by 1 base and 7 bases, with 16 bases remaining between them. This CDR3 has 15 amino acids. The CDR3 sequence: CASSLVGGGTGEAFF. CDR3 nucleotide sequence: TGTGCCAGCAGCTTAGTCGGGGGCGGAACGGGTGAAGCTTTCTTT. Based on the CDR3 plus reference TRBV7-2 and TRBJ1-1, the full variable domain is GAGVSQSPSNKVTEKGKDVELRCDPISGHTALYWYRQSLGQGLEFLIYFQGNSAPDKSGLPSDRFSAERTGGSVSTLTIQRTQQEDSAVYLCASSLVGGGTGEAFFGQGTRLTVV.

The chain joins TRBV5-1 to TRBJ2-5; D call uncertain. CDR1 and CDR2 (germline): SGHRS, YFSETQ. The ends were cut back, 0 bases at V and 4 bases at J, with 10 bases in the middle. The CDR3 is 14 residues long. The DNA for the CDR3 is TGCGCCAGCAGCTTGGGAGTACCGGGAGAGACCCAGTACTTC. It is translated as CASSLGVPGETQYF.

This chain connects TRBV7-2 to TRBJ2-7, with D uncertain. The V and J ends lost 2 bases and 6 bases respectively, with 14 bases between them. There are 14 residues in the CDR3. CDR1 is SGHTA and CDR2 is FQGNSA in the germline V gene. The CDR3 reads CASSLRVFLREQYF. The CDR3 coding sequence is TGTGCCAGCAGCTTAAGGGTGTTTCTACGCGAGCAGTACTTC.

This clonotype came up a few times. This sequence joins TRBV7-2 and TRBJ2-7; 9 positions agree with TRBD1. With the DNA end fitting TRBJ2-1 better, the J assignment may be wrong. The germline CDR1 and CDR2 sequences are SGHTA and FQGNSA. This CDR3 spans 17 amino acids. The DNA of the CDR3 is TGTGCCAGCAGCTTAGTCGGGACAGGGACTTTGGGCAATGAGCAGTTCTTC. Translating gives CASSLVGTGTLGNEQFF.

This clonotype occurred a few times. This chain links TRBV28 with TRBJ2-7, with unresolved D. The V end was cut by 2 bases, the J end by 4 bases, with 18 bases between. Germline V gene lookup returns CDR1 MDHEN and CDR2 SYDVKM. This CDR3 region has 16 residues. The CDR3 protein is CASSLGRSSPNYEQYF. As DNA, the CDR3 is TGTGCCAGCAGTTTAGGACGGTCCTCCCCCAATTACGAGCAGTACTTC.

The V gene is TRBV4-1, the J gene TRBJ2-5, with D possibly matching TRBD1 (5 bases). The J call may be wrong; the DNA end is better matched by TRBJ2-7. The CDR3 contains 15 residues. The V gene's germline CDR1 is MGHRA and CDR2 YSYEKL. The CDR3, as DNA: TGCGCCAGCAGCCCTGGTGAAGGGGTCGGGTACGAGCAGTACTTC. Protein sequence: CASSPGEGVGYEQYF.

This clonotype has just a few counts. The chain carries TRBV6-2 or TRBV6-3 and TRBJ1-4; D gene ambiguous. Germline V gene data show CDR1 as MNHEY and CDR2 as SVGEGT. V gave up 6 bases and J gave up 8 bases, with 13 bases separating them. This CDR3 comprises 13 residues. Written as DNA, the CDR3 is TGTGCCAGCAGCTTATATCGGACCGAAAAACTGTTTTTT. Amino acid sequence: CASSLYRTEKLFF.